Below, one TCR beta chain is given with its context. No antigen is known for it. This specimen comes from a study of blood T cells in healthy people across ages. General study results and limits: Observed TCR beta diversity per million T cells went down as age went up. This fall followed a roughly linear course with age. Long-lived donors exceeded aged donors in naive CD4+ cells and diversity.

The CDR3 contains 15 residues. Germline loops: CDR1 WNHNN, CDR2 SYGVQD (reference sequence). The V segment lost 2 bases and the J segment 10 bases; nucleotides outside the gene matches: 8. Caucasian individuals from Russia who were healthy and aged about 6 to 95 acted as donors. With a J-beta primer mix and a sample-barcoded 5' primer, a second PCR ran 7 to 11 cycles. MiXCR, run by TCRdb on the 5' RACE reads, gives a single entry per CDR3 protein. The sample has roughly 1,700,000 distinct CDR3 sequences, roughly 30% seen once. The sequenced sample was blood. This chain links TRBV10-1 with TRBJ2-1; 10 bases agree with TRBD1. This TCR was sampled from a woman between 25 and 40 years old in good health. The DNA of the CDR3 is TGCGCCAGCAGTGAGAGGACAGGGGGGTCTCGGGAGCAGTTCTTC. Translation: CASSERTGGSREQFF.